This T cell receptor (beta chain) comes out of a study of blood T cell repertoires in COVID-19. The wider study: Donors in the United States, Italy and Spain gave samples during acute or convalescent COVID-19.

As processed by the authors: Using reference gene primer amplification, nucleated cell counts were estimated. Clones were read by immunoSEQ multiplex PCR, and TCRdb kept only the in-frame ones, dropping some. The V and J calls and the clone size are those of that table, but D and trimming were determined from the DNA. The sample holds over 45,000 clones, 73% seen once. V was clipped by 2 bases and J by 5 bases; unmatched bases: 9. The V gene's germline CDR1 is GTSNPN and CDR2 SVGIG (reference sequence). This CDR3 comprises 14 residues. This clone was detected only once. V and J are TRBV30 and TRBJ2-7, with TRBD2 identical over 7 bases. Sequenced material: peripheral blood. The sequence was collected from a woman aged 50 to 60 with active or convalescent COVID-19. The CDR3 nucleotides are TGTGCCTGGAGTCTGACGGGAGGAGGCCACGAGCAGTACTTC. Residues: CAWSLTGGGHEQYF.